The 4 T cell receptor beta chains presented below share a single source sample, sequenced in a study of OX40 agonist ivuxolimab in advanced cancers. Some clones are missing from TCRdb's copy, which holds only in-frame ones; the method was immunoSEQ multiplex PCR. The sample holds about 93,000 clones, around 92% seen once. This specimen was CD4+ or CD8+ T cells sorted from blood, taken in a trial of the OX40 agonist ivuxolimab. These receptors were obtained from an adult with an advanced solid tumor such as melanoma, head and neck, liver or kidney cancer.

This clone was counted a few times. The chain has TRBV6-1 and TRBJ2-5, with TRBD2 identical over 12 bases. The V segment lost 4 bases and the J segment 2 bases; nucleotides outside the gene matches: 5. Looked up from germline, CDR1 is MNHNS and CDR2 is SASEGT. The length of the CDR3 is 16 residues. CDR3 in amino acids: CASSVASGGVQETQYF. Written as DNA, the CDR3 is TGTGCCAGCAGTGTAGCTAGCGGGGGGGTACAAGAGACCCAGTACTTC.

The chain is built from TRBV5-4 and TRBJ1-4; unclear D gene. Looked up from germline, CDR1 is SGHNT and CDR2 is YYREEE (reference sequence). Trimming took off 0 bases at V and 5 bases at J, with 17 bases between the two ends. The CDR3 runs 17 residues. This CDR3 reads CASSLGQQKGINEKLFF. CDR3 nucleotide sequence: TGTGCCAGCAGCTTGGGGCAGCAAAAGGGCATCAATGAAAAACTGTTTTTT.

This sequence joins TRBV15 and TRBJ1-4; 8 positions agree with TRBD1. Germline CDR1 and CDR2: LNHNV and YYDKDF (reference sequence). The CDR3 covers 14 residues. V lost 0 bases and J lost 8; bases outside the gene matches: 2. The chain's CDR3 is CATSRDRGLEKLFF. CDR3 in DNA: TGTGCCACCAGCAGAGACAGGGGGCTAGAAAAACTGTTTTTT.

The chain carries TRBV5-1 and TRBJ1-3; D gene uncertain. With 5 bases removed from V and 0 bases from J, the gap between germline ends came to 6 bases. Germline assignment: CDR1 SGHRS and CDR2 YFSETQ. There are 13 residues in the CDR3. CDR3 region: CASREISGNTIYF. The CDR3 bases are TGCGCCAGCAGGGAAATCTCTGGAAACACCATATATTTT.